Following are 10 T cell receptor beta chains from one sample sequenced in a study of T cells in Graves' hyperthyroidism and ophthalmopathy. RNA transcripts served as the template for amplifying TCR beta CDR3 regions. With the HTBI primer set, the TCR CDR3 went through a first round of RT-PCR. One entry per CDR3 protein results from TCRdb running MiXCR on the multiplex PCR reads. Of 300,000 to 450,000 distinct CDR3 sequences listed, around 16% are singletons. Sequencing input: blood. These receptors originate from a woman aged 18 to 35 with Graves' hyperthyroidism that later progressed to Graves' ophthalmopathy.

Points on this clonotype: One junction end does not reproduce the germline sequence, and a read error may be involved. CDR3 amino acids: CASSSPLAGRGYTEQFF. The CDR3 DNA sequence: TGTGCCAGCAGTTCCCCGCTAGCGGGAAGAGGGTACACTGAGCAGTTCTTC. The chain links TRBV28 to TRBJ2-1; 9 bases agree with TRBD2. This CDR3 is built from 17 residues. Germline CDR1 MDHEN, CDR2 SYDVKM. The full variable domain, its missing parts supplied by reference TRBV28 and TRBJ2-1, is DVKVTQSSRYLVKRTGEKVFLECVQDMDHENMFWYRQDPGLGLRLIYFSYDVKMKEKGDIPEGYSVSREKKERFSLILESASTNQTSMYLCASSSPLAGRGYTEQFFGPGTRLTVL.

In its sample, this clonotype was seen many times. V is TRBV20-1 and J is TRBJ1-2; D ambiguous. Germline CDR1 is DFQATT and CDR2 is SNEGSKA (reference sequence). V gave up 0 bases and J gave up 4 bases, with 6 bases separating them. The length of the CDR3 is 12 residues. CDR3 residues: CSARDKAYGYTF. DNA of the CDR3: TGCAGTGCTAGAGATAAAGCCTATGGCTACACCTTC.

This clonotype was counted many times. The chain joins TRBV7-9 to TRBJ2-1; 9 nucleotides agree with TRBD2. Germline CDR1 SEHNR, CDR2 FQNEAQ (reference sequence). V trimming: 3 bases; J trimming: 0 bases; junction bases outside the gene matches: 9. The length of the CDR3 is 18 residues. The CDR3 DNA is TGTGCCAGCAGCTTGAGGCCGTGGACTAGCGTCTCCTACAATGAGCAGTTCTTC. Translated: CASSLRPWTSVSYNEQFF.

This clonotype was seen at least ten times. The chain recombines TRBV28 with TRBJ1-1; D may be TRBD1 (5 bases). V was shortened by 7 bases and J by 9 bases, with 21 bases between the two germline ends. The germline gives CDR1 MDHEN, CDR2 SYDVKM. The CDR3 contains 14 residues. CDR3 residues: CASTAGTLYSQAFF. The CDR3 coding sequence is TGTGCCAGCACCGCCGGGACTTTATATTCCCAAGCTTTCTTT.

This clonotype was seen many times. The V and J genes are TRBV11-2 and TRBJ2-5; D possibly corresponds to TRBD2 (6 bases). There are 13 residues in the CDR3. Deletions cut 4 bases from V and 2 bases from J, with 8 bases between. CDR1 and CDR2 from the germline V gene are SGHAT and FQNNGV. The CDR3 DNA reads as TGTGCCAGCAGCTCACGGGGGCAAGAGACCCAGTACTTC. Protein sequence: CASSSRGQETQYF.

This clonotype was counted between two and nine times. For the CDR3, the DNA is TGTGCCAGCAGCTCTAGCGGAGGCTCCTACAATGAGCAGTTCTTC. Translation: CASSSSGGSYNEQFF. The chain couples TRBV5-8 to TRBJ2-1, with 7 bases aligning to TRBD2. Germline loops: CDR1 SGHTS, CDR2 YDEGEE. V was pared by 3 bases and J by 0 bases, with 3 bases of the junction left unmatched. The CDR3 is made up of 15 amino acids.

There are a few counts of this clonotype. The gene calls are TRBV9 and TRBJ2-3; TRBD2 matches 8 bases. The CDR3 has 15 residues. Trimming removed 2 bases from V and 4 bases from J; junction bases left unmatched: 6. Germline CDR1 and CDR2: SGDLS and YYNGEE. The CDR3 spells CASSVQREQADTQYF. DNA of the CDR3: TGTGCCAGCAGCGTCCAGCGGGAGCAAGCAGATACGCAGTATTTT.

In this sample, this clonotype turned up many times. This chain joins TRBV30 and TRBJ2-5; D gene ambiguous. Germline lookup yields CDR1 GTSNPN and CDR2 SVGIG (reference sequence). V was cut by 2 bases and J by 5 bases, with 9 bases left in between. The CDR3 is 12 amino acids. The CDR3: CAWSPQRETQYF. CDR3 sequence (DNA): TGTGCCTGGAGTCCGCAGAGGGAGACCCAGTACTTC. Based on the CDR3 plus reference TRBV30 and TRBJ2-5, the full variable domain is SQTIHQWPATLVQPVGSPLSLECTVEGTSNPNLYWYRQAAGRGLQLLFYSVGIGQISSEVPQNLSASRPQDRQFILSSKKLLLSDSGFYLCAWSPQRETQYFGPGTRLLVL.

This clonotype was recorded at least ten times. The rearrangement links TRBV27 to TRBJ1-5; D gene uncertain. CDR3 length: 14 amino acids. V lost 5 bases and J 6 bases, leaving 14 bases between the germline ends. Germline V gives CDR1 MNHEY, CDR2 SMNVEV (reference sequence). The DNA of the CDR3 is TGTGCCAGCAGTAGCTCAATCCATGGTCAGCCCCAGCATTTT. Amino acid sequence: CASSSSIHGQPQHF.

This clonotype was recorded at least ten times. The J gene is TRBJ2-7, the V gene TRBV28, with TRBD2 matching over 7 bases. The CDR3 sequence is 18 residues long. J was trimmed by 1 base and V by 4 bases; bases with no gene match: 16. The germline CDR1 and CDR2 sequences are MDHEN and SYDVKM. The CDR3 loop reads CASSSLIAPTSESYEQYF. CDR3 nucleotide sequence: TGTGCCAGCAGTTCCCTTATCGCCCCTACTAGCGAGTCCTACGAGCAGTACTTC.